The 24 T cell receptor beta chains reported below all come from one sample, sequenced in a study of blood T cells in healthy people across ages (dated by TCRdb to about 2015). Preparation of the library involved 5' RACE. The sample was run on an Illumina HiSeq 2500. A second PCR of roughly 7 to 11 cycles was performed with a sample-barcoded 5' primer and a J-beta primer mix. TCRdb reprocessing: public reads trimmed at Q25 with fastp, clones called with MiXCR, in-frame beta chains kept. Here each entry gathers all rows of one CDR3 protein and keeps the most common genes and DNA. For this sample the table gives under 2,000,000 distinct CDR3 sequences, of which around 48% were detected only once. The leading ten clones occupy less than 2.5% of the sample. The material sequenced was blood. These receptors all stem from a middle-aged woman in good health.

Only a few counts were recorded for this clonotype. J is TRBJ2-6 and V is TRBV12-3 or TRBV12-4; D is undetermined. CDR3 length equals 15 residues. Trimming took off 6 bases at V and 2 bases at J, with 11 bases between the two ends. The CDR3 sequence is CASSSIAPGANVLTF. For the CDR3, the DNA is TGTGCCAGCAGCTCCATAGCACCTGGGGCCAACGTCCTGACTTTC.

The rearrangement uses TRBV9 and TRBJ2-2; 10 bases are shared with TRBD2. This CDR3 spans 15 amino acids. Germline CDR1 is SGDLS and CDR2 is YYNGEE. The trim removed 2 bases at V and 5 bases at J, leaving 3 bases unmatched. Written as DNA, the CDR3 is TGTGCCAGCAGCGTTAGCGGGGGGCTTACCGGGGAGCTGTTTTTT. As protein: CASSVSGGLTGELFF.

This clonotype was counted between two and nine times. The chain couples TRBV25-1 to TRBJ2-7; D is unresolved. Germline loops: CDR1 MGHDK, CDR2 SYGVNS. The CDR3 extends over 14 amino acids. V was trimmed by 1 base and J by 1 base, leaving 8 bases between them. CDR3 nucleotides: TGTGCCAGCAGTGAATGGATTGGTTCCTACGAGCAGTACTTC. It is translated as CASSEWIGSYEQYF.

The gene calls are TRBV24-1 and TRBJ2-5; a possible D gene is TRBD2 (5 bases). CDR1 and CDR2 (germline): KGHDR, SFDVKD. V was clipped by 2 bases and J by 5 bases, with 20 bases between them. This CDR3 has 17 amino acids. As DNA, the CDR3 is TGTGCCACCAGTGATTCGCGACTAAGGGAGAGTAGGGAGACCCAGTACTTC. Amino acids: CATSDSRLRESRETQYF.

This clonotype showed up just once. The V and J genes are TRBV27 and TRBJ2-2, with D possibly being TRBD1 or TRBD2 (6 bases each). Looked up from germline, CDR1 is MNHEY and CDR2 is SMNVEV (reference sequence). The CDR3 loop spans 17 amino acids. V was cut by 1 base and J by 3 bases, with 15 bases left in between. CDR3 in DNA: TGTGCCAGCAGTTTATTTTTAGGGGGGCCGGACACCGGGGAGCTGTTTTTT. Residues: CASSLFLGGPDTGELFF.

The chain carries TRBV12-3 or TRBV12-4 and TRBJ2-5, with D uncertain. CDR3 length: 12 residues. V was clipped by 7 bases and J by 5 bases, with 11 bases between them. CDR3 sequence: CASTMGWETQYF. The CDR3 DNA reads TGTGCCAGCACGATGGGTTGGGAGACCCAGTACTTC.

This sequence joins TRBV4-2 and TRBJ1-2; D unclear. The CDR3 contains 15 residues. V lost 0 bases and J 3 bases, leaving 11 bases between the germline ends. CDR1 is LGHNA and CDR2 is YNFKEQ in the germline V gene. The CDR3 sequence: CASSQESVGHYGYTF. The CDR3 bases are TGTGCCAGCAGCCAAGAATCAGTCGGACACTATGGCTACACCTTC.

In regard to this clonotype: Mismatch with germline at one junction end may stem from a read error. The rearrangement joins TRBV25-1 to TRBJ1-2; D gene unclear. This CDR3 contains 17 residues. Germline V CDR1 and CDR2: MGHDK, SYGVNS. The CDR3 DNA sequence: TGTGCCAGCAGTGAATCCGTCCAGGCTGCGGATGACTATGGCCACACCTTC. Protein: CASSESVQAADDYGHTF.

This clonotype has only a few counts. The chain couples TRBV14 to TRBJ2-3, with D unresolved. The germline V gene has CDR1 SGHDN and CDR2 FVKESK. The CDR3 runs 14 residues. Trimming shortened V by 0 bases and J by 2 bases, and 6 bases separated the two germline ends. The CDR3 protein is CASSQEATTDTQYF. The CDR3 nucleotides read TGTGCCAGCAGCCAAGAGGCGACCACAGATACGCAGTATTTT.

The chain employs TRBV20-1 and TRBJ1-6; TRBD1 matches at 7 bases. CDR1 and CDR2 from the germline V gene are DFQATT and SNEGSKA (reference sequence). CDR3 length: 15 amino acids. Losses at the gene ends were 3 bases for V and 5 bases for J; bases not matched to a gene: 7. The CDR3 loop reads CSARSTGAHNSPLHF. The CDR3 region has the DNA TGCAGTGCTAGGTCCACAGGGGCGCATAATTCACCCCTCCACTTT.

J is TRBJ2-3 and V is TRBV12-3 or TRBV12-4; TRBD2 matches 12 bases. V trimming: 5 bases; J trimming: 0 bases; junction bases outside the gene matches: 6. The CDR3 covers 17 residues. The CDR3 bases are TGTGCCAGCAGTCCTACTAGCGGGGGGCGAAGCACAGATACGCAGTATTTT. Residues: CASSPTSGGRSTDTQYF.

Details on this clonotype: A much larger clonotype is one base distant, so this may be a read error. Since no conserved phenylalanine or tryptophan closes the CDR3, a read error is the likely cause. V usage is TRBV29-1 and J usage is TRBJ1-1; D remains unclear. CDR3 size: 10 residues. Germline-derived CDR1 and CDR2 are SQVTM and ANQGSEA. Trimming left V 6 bases short and J 7 bases short, with 9 bases between. CDR3 bases: TGCAGCGTCGGCAACCTTGAAGCTTTCATT. Encoded protein: CSVGNLEAFI.

This clonotype was detected once. The junction and the germline gene differ at one end; a read error may be behind it. The gene calls are TRBV5-1 and TRBJ2-6, with 8 bases that match TRBD1. Germline V gene data show CDR1 as SGHRS and CDR2 as YFSETQ. The CDR3 is made up of 17 amino acids. CDR3: CASRLGQVKSGANALTF. DNA for the CDR3: TGCGCCAGCAGATTGGGACAGGTGAAGTCTGGGGCCAACGCCCTGACTTTC.

This chain connects TRBV27 to TRBJ2-7, with 7 bases that match TRBD1. The V gene's germline CDR1 is MNHEY and CDR2 SMNVEV (reference sequence). This CDR3 spans 15 amino acids. The ends lost 7 bases at V and 6 bases at J; junction bases unmatched: 15. The CDR3 nucleotides are TGTGCCAGCAACCCCACAGGGGTCAGGATTAGCGAGCAGTACTTC. It encodes CASNPTGVRISEQYF.

In this sample, this clonotype turned up a few times. The chain couples TRBV20-1 to TRBJ2-1; TRBD2 aligns across 9 bases. The germline V gene has CDR1 DFQATT and CDR2 SNEGSKA (reference sequence). The CDR3 is 14 residues long. V dropped 4 bases and J dropped 8; count of bases not matched to a gene: 9. The CDR3 sequence: CSANAGGQTYEQFF. CDR3 nucleotide sequence: TGCAGTGCTAACGCGGGGGGGCAGACTTATGAGCAGTTCTTC.

About this clonotype: At one end, the junction sequence differs from germline, possibly due to a read error. The chain uses TRBV4-1 and TRBJ1-2, with D tentatively TRBD1 (6 bases). Germline V gives CDR1 MGHRA, CDR2 YSYEKL. The CDR3 spans 14 residues. Here the CDR3 reads CAGSRTADNYGYTF. The CDR3, as DNA: TGCGCCGGCAGCCGGACAGCTGATAACTATGGCTACACCTTC.

This clonotype was seen just once. The rearrangement uses TRBV27 and TRBJ2-2; 8 bases are a match to TRBD2. The length of the CDR3 is 17 residues. Germline lookup yields CDR1 MNHEY and CDR2 SMNVEV (reference sequence). V shed 3 bases and J 0 bases; nucleotides not matched to a gene: 6. The CDR3 DNA reads TGTGCCAGCAGTTTTGGAGCGGGGGCCGCGAACACCGGGGAGCTGTTTTTT. As protein: CASSFGAGAANTGELFF.

This clonotype was detected only once. The chain links TRBV6-1 to TRBJ1-1; D is unresolved. The V gene's germline CDR1 is MNHNS and CDR2 SASEGT. This CDR3 comprises 15 residues. V was cut by 7 bases and J by 2 bases, with 17 bases left in between. This CDR3 reads CASILLPTPNTEAFF. For the CDR3, the DNA is TGTGCCAGCATTTTACTGCCTACCCCCAACACTGAAGCTTTCTTT.

The chain uses TRBV28 and TRBJ2-5; D unclear. Germline V gene lookup returns CDR1 MDHEN and CDR2 SYDVKM. Trimming stripped 4 bases from V and 1 base from J, with 16 bases between. The CDR3 is made up of 16 amino acids. CDR3 sequence reads: CASSSASVRPQETQYF. CDR3 DNA: TGTGCCAGCAGTTCTGCGAGCGTCAGGCCCCAAGAGACCCAGTACTTC.

In its sample, this clonotype was seen many times. V gene TRBV7-2 combines with J gene TRBJ2-3; D not certain. CDR3 length equals 12 residues. The V end was cut by 5 bases, the J end by 4 bases, with 7 bases between. The V gene's germline CDR1 is SGHTA and CDR2 FQGNSA. The CDR3 DNA reads as TGTGCCAGCAGCCCCTCGGCAGATACGCAGTATTTT. It specifies CASSPSADTQYF.

The chain employs TRBV7-8 and TRBJ2-3; D uncertain. The ends were cut back, 4 bases at V and 0 bases at J, with 8 bases in the middle. The CDR3 is 14 amino acids. Germline V CDR1 and CDR2: SGHVS, FQNEAQ. The DNA of the CDR3 is TGTGCCAGCAGCTCCCTTTTAAGCACAGATACGCAGTATTTT. Translation gives CASSSLLSTDTQYF.

This chain links TRBV12-3 or TRBV12-4 with TRBJ2-1, with 9 bases matching TRBD1. The CDR3 has 14 residues. Losses at the gene ends were 3 bases for V and 8 bases for J; bases not matched to a gene: 5. CDR3 bases: TGTGCCAGCAGTTTCTCGGGACAGGGTTATGAGCAGTTCTTC. It translates to CASSFSGQGYEQFF.

This clonotype was seen more than once but under ten times. The rearrangement uses TRBV7-2 and TRBJ2-2; 8 bases are a match to TRBD2. The CDR3 extends over 13 amino acids. V lost 5 bases, J lost 6 bases, and 2 bases stayed unmatched. Per the germline V gene, CDR1 is SGHTA and CDR2 is FQGNSA. The CDR3 DNA sequence: TGTGCCAGCAGCGGGGGACTAGCCGGGGAGCTGTTTTTT. This sequence encodes CASSGGLAGELFF.

This clonotype occurred once. The rearrangement links TRBV20-1 to TRBJ2-4, with D tentatively TRBD1 or TRBD2 (6 bases each). The DNA end is a closer match to TRBJ2-7, so the J assignment may be wrong. This CDR3 has 18 amino acids. The germline V gene encodes CDR1 DFQATT and CDR2 SNEGSKA (reference sequence). CDR3 DNA: TGCAGTGTTACACGAGGGGGGAAAGCCGCGTTTTTCCCCTACGAGCAGTACTTC. As protein: CSVTRGGKAAFFPYEQYF.